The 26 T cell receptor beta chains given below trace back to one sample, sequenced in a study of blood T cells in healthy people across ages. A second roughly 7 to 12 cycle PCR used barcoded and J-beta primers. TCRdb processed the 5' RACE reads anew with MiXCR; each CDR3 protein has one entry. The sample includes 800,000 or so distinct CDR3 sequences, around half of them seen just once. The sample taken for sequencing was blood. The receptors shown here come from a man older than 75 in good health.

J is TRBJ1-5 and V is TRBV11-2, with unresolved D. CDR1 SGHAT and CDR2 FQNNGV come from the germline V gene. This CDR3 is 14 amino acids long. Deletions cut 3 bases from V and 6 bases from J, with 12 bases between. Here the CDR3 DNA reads TGTGCCAGCAGCTTGTCGGCACCCGGTCAGCCCCAGCATTTT. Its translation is CASSLSAPGQPQHF.

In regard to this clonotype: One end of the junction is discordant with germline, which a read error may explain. CDR3 amino acids: CSASLQGYEQCF. Here the CDR3 DNA reads TGCAGTGCTAGCTTACAGGGCTACGAGCAGTGCTTC. The chain couples TRBV20-1 to TRBJ2-5, with D possibly matching TRBD1 (6 bases). Germline CDR1 DFQATT, CDR2 SNEGSKA (reference sequence). The CDR3 is made up of 12 amino acids.

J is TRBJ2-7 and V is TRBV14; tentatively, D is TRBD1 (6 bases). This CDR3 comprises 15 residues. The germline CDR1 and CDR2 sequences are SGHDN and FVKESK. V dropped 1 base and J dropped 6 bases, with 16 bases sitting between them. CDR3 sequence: CASSQVRWDTGEQYF. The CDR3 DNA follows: TGTGCCAGCAGCCAAGTCCGATGGGACACAGGCGAGCAGTACTTC.

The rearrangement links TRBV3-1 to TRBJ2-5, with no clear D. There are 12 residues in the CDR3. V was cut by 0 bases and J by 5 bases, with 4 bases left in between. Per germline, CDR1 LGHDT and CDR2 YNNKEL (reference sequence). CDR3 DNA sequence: TGTGCCAGCAGCCAAGATCACGAGACCCAGTACTTC. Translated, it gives CASSQDHETQYF.

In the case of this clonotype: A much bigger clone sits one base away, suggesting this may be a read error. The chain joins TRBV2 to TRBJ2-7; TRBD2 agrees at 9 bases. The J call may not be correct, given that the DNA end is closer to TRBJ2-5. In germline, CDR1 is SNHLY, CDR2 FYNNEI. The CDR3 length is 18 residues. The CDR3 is CASSKTGTGGRAVKTQYF. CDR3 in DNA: TGTGCCAGCAGTAAAACCGGGACTGGCGGGAGGGCCGTAAAGACCCAGTACTTC.

The CDR3 DNA is TGTGCCAGCAGCCCCGGACTGGGAGGTTTCGGTGAGCAGTTCTTC. Translated, it gives CASSPGLGGFGEQFF. The V and J genes are TRBV9 and TRBJ2-1, with D possibly matching TRBD2 (6 bases). Per the germline V gene, CDR1 is SGDLS and CDR2 is YYNGEE. The V and J ends lost 4 bases and 9 bases respectively, with 20 bases between them. The CDR3 is 15 amino acids.

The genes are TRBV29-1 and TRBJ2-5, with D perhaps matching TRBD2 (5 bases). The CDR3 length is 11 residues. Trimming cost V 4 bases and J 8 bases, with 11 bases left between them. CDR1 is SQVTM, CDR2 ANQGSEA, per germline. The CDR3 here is CSVVVGDTQYF. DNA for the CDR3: TGCAGCGTTGTTGTGGGAGACACCCAGTACTTC.

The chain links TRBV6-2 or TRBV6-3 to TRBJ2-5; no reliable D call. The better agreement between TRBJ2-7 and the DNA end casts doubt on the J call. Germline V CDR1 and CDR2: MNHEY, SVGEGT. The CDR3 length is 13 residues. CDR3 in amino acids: CASSYRARYEQYF. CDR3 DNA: TGTGCCAGCAGTTACAGGGCCCGGTACGAGCAGTACTTC.

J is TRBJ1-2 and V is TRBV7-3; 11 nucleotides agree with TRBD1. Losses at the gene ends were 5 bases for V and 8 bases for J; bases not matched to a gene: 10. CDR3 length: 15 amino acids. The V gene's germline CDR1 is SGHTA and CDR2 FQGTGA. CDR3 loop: CASSPGTGGGKGYTF. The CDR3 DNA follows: TGTGCCAGCAGCCCCGGGACAGGGGGAGGTAAAGGCTACACCTTC.

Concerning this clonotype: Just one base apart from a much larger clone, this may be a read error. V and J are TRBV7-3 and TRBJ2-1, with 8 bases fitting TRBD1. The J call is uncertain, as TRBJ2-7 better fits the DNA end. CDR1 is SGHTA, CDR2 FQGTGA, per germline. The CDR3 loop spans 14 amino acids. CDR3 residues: CASSRQGTYNEQYF. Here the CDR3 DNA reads TGTGCCAGCAGCCGACAGGGGACATACAATGAGCAGTACTTC.

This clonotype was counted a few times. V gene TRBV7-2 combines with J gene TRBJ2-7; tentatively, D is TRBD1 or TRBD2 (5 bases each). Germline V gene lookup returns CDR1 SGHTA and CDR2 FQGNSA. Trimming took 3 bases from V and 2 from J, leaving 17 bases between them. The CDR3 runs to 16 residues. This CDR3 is CASSFAGSGSPYEQYF. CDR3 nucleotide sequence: TGTGCCAGCAGCTTTGCGGGTTCAGGGTCCCCCTACGAGCAGTACTTC.

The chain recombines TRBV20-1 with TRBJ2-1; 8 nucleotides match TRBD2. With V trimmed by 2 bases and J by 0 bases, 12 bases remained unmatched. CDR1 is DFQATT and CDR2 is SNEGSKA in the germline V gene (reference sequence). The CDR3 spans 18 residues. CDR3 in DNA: TGCAGTGCTAGATCTCGGCGGGAGGCCGCTAGCTCCTACAATGAGCAGTTCTTC. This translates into CSARSRREAASSYNEQFF.

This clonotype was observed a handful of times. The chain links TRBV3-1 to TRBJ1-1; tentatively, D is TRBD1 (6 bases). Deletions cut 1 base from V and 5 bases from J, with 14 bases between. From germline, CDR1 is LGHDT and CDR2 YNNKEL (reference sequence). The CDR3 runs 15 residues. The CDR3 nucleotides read TGTGCCAGCAGCCAAGGAACAGGGATTTTTACTGAAGCTTTCTTT. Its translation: CASSQGTGIFTEAFF.

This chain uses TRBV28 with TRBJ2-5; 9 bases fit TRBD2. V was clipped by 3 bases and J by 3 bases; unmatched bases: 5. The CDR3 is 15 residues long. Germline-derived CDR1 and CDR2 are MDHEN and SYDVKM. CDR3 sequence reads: CASSFSGSIKETQYF. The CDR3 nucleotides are TGTGCCAGCAGTTTTAGCGGGAGTATAAAAGAGACCCAGTACTTC. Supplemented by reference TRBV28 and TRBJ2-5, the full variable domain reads DVKVTQSSRYLVKRTGEKVFLECVQDMDHENMFWYRQDPGLGLRLIYFSYDVKMKEKGDIPEGYSVSREKKERFSLILESASTNQTSMYLCASSFSGSIKETQYFGPGTRLLVL.

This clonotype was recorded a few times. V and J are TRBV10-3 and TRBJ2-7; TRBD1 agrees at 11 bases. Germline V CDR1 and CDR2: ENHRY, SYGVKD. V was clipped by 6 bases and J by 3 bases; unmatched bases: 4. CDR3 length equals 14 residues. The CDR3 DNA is TGTGCCATCAGGAACGGGACAGGGGGCTACGAGCAGTACTTC. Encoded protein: CAIRNGTGGYEQYF.

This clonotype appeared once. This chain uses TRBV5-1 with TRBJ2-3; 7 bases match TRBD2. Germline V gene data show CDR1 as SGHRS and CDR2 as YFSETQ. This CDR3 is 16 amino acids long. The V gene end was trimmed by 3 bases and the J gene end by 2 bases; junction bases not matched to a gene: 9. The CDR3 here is CASSSQGAGYTDTQYF. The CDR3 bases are TGCGCCAGCAGCTCGCAAGGAGCGGGATACACAGATACGCAGTATTTT.

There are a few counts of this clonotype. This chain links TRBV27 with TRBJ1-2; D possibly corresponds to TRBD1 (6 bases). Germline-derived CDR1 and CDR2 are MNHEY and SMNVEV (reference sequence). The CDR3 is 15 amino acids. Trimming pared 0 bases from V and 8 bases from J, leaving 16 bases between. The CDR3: CASSLSSQQGGGYTF. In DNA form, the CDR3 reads TGTGCCAGCAGTTTATCTTCCCAGCAAGGGGGGGGCTACACCTTC.

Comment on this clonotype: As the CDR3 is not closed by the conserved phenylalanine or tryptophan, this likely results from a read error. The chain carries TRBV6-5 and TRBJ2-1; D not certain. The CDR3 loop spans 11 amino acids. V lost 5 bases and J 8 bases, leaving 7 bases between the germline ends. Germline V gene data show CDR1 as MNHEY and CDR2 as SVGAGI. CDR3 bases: TGTGCCAGCAGTCATTGGGATGAGCAGTTCGTC. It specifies CASSHWDEQFV.

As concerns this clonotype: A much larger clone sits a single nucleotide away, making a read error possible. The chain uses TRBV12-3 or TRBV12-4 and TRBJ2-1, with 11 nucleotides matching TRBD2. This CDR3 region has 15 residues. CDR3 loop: CAGSWGLAEYNEQFF. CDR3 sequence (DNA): TGTGCCGGCAGTTGGGGACTAGCGGAGTACAATGAGCAGTTCTTC.

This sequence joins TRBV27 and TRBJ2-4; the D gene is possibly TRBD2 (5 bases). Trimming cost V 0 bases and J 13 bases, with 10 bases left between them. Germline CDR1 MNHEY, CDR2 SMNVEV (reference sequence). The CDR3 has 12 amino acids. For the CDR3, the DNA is TGTGCCAGCAGTTTATCGGGCCAGCGGCAGTACTTC. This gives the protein CASSLSGQRQYF.

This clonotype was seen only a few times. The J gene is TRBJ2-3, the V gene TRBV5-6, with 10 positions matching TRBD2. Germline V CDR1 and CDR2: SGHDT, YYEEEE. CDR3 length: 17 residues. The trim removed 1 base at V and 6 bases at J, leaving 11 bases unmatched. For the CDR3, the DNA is TGTGCCAGCAGCTTGTTAATCGGAGCGGGAGGGCCTGATACGCAGTATTTT. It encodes CASSLLIGAGGPDTQYF.

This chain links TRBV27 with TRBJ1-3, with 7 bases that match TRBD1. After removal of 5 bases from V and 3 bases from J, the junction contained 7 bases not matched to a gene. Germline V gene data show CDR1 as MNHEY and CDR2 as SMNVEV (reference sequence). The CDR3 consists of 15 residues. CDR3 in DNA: TGTGCCAGCAGTGCCCACGGGACAGTTGGAAACACCATATATTTT. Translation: CASSAHGTVGNTIYF.

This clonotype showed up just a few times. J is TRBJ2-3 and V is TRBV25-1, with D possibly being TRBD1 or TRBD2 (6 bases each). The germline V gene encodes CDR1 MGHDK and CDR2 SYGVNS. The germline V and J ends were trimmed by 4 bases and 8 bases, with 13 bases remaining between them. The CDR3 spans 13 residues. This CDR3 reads CASSGGEGGTQYF. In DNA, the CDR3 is TGTGCCAGCAGTGGCGGAGAGGGGGGTACGCAGTATTTT. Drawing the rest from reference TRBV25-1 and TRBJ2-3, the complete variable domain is EADIYQTPRYLVIGTGKKITLECSQTMGHDKMYWYQQDPGMELHLIHYSYGVNSTEKGDLSSESTVSRIRTEHFPLTLESARPSHTSQYLCASSGGEGGTQYFGPGTRLTVL.

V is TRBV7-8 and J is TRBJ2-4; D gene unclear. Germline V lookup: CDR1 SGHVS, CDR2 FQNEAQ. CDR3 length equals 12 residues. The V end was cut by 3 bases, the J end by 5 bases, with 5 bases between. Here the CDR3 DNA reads TGTGCCAGCAGCTTTCCGGAAAACATTCAGTACTTC. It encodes CASSFPENIQYF.

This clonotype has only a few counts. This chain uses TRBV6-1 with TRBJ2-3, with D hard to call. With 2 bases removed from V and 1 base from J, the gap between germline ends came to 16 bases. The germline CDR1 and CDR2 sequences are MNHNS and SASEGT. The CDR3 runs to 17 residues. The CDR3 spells CASSERMPIGGTDTQYF. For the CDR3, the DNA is TGTGCCAGCAGTGAAAGGATGCCAATTGGGGGCACAGATACGCAGTATTTT.

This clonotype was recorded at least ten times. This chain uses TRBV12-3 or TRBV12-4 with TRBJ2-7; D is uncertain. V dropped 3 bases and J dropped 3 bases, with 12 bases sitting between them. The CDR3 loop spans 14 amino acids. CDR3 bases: TGTGCCAGCAGTTTTGCGCTAGTAGGCTACGAGCAGTACTTC. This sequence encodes CASSFALVGYEQYF.